A selection of T cell receptor beta chains follows, all from one sample in a study of blood T cells in healthy people across ages. TCRdb used MiXCR to reprocess the 5' RACE reads, holding one entry per CDR3 protein. Altogether about 930,000 distinct CDR3 sequences are present, almost 30% being singletons, with the ten largest covering roughly 10%. The same specimen was also included in a second study, on T cells of mothers and their children.

The specimen sequenced was blood. The receptor source for this set is a woman aged 40 to 49 in good health. CDR3s include the opening cysteine and the closing phenylalanine or tryptophan. D genes are given only for firm matches. Rows may omit the clone size; those that give it use once, few, many or a size class.

d_gene: TRBD1; v_gene: TRBV27; abundance: few; j_gene: TRBJ1-1; CDR3nt: TGTGCCAGCAGTTTCTGGGAGGGGGCTTTGGCTACTGAAGCTTTCTTT; CDR3aa: CASSFWEGALATEAFF
d_gene: .; v_gene: TRBV7-3; abundance: few; j_gene: TRBJ2-3; CDR3nt: TGTGCCAGCAGCGCTCTCGGTAGTACAGATACGCAGTATTTT; CDR3aa: CASSALGSTDTQYF
d_gene: TRBD2; v_gene: TRBV10-3; abundance: few; j_gene: TRBJ2-7; CDR3nt: TGTGCCATCAGTGAGGAGACTAGCGGGTCCTACGAGCAGTACTTC; CDR3aa: CAISEETSGSYEQYF
d_gene: .; v_gene: TRBV7-2; abundance: .; j_gene: TRBJ2-3; CDR3nt: TGTGCCAGCAGTCAGTATGCAGATACGCAGTATTTT; CDR3aa: CASSQYADTQYF
d_gene: TRBD1; v_gene: TRBV6-6; abundance: once; j_gene: TRBJ2-5; CDR3nt: TGTGCCAGCAGTTACTCCCAGGGGGCTGTGAAGACCCAGTACTTC; CDR3aa: CASSYSQGAVKTQYF
d_gene: .; v_gene: TRBV20-1; abundance: many; j_gene: TRBJ1-2; CDR3nt: TGCAGTGCTAGTGCTCTGGGGGGGTCCAACTATGGCTACACCTTC; CDR3aa: CSASALGGSNYGYTF
d_gene: TRBD1; v_gene: TRBV6-1; abundance: .; j_gene: TRBJ2-3; CDR3nt: TGTGCCAGCAGAAGGGACAGGGGCACAGATACGCAGTATTTT; CDR3aa: CASRRDRGTDTQYF
d_gene: .; v_gene: TRBV2; abundance: .; j_gene: TRBJ2-7; CDR3nt: TGTGCCAGCAGGGAAGCGCCAGGTACCTACGAGCAGTACTTC; CDR3aa: CASREAPGTYEQYF
d_gene: .; v_gene: TRBV28; abundance: .; j_gene: TRBJ2-5; CDR3nt: TGTGCCAGCAGTTCTCACCTGGAGCAGTACTTC; CDR3aa: CASSSHLEQYF
d_gene: TRBD2; v_gene: TRBV7-2; abundance: few; j_gene: TRBJ2-1; CDR3nt: TGTGCCAGCAGCTTCGGGGGGGGATTCTACAATGAGCAGTTCTTC; CDR3aa: CASSFGGGFYNEQFF
d_gene: .; v_gene: TRBV5-1; abundance: .; j_gene: TRBJ2-1; CDR3nt: TGCGCCAGCAGCTTGTTTATATCAGTAGGTGCAGCCTACAATGAGCAGTTCTTC; CDR3aa: CASSLFISVGAAYNEQFF
d_gene: .; v_gene: TRBV15; abundance: many; j_gene: TRBJ2-1; CDR3nt: TGTGCCACCAGCAGGGGGGCCGAGACAGCCTACAATGAGCAGTTCTTC; CDR3aa: CATSRGAETAYNEQFF
d_gene: .; v_gene: TRBV20-1; abundance: few; j_gene: TRBJ1-3; CDR3nt: TGCAGTACTAGAGACCCGACAGGCTCTGGAAACACCATATATTTT; CDR3aa: CSTRDPTGSGNTIYF
d_gene: .; v_gene: TRBV20-1; abundance: few; j_gene: TRBJ2-1; CDR3nt: TGCAGTGCTAGAGTGGGAAGCTCCTACAATGAGCAGTTCTTC; CDR3aa: CSARVGSSYNEQFF
d_gene: .; v_gene: TRBV24-1; abundance: .; j_gene: TRBJ2-1; CDR3nt: TGTGCCACCAGGGATTTAGCAGGGAACAATGAGCAGTTCTTC; CDR3aa: CATRDLAGNNEQFF
d_gene: .; v_gene: TRBV5-1; abundance: once; j_gene: TRBJ2-5; CDR3nt: TGCGCCAGCAGCCCGCGGGGAGGCACAGGGACCCAGTACTTC; CDR3aa: CASSPRGGTGTQYF
d_gene: .; v_gene: TRBV21-1; abundance: few; j_gene: TRBJ2-3; CDR3nt: TGTGCCAGCAGCTCTCGGACTAGCGGGTTATCAGATACGCAGTATTTT; CDR3aa: CASSSRTSGLSDTQYF